The 9 T cell receptor beta chains given below trace back to one sample, sequenced in a study of T cell repertoires in cytomegalovirus infection (dated by TCRdb to the late 2010s). These reads were obtained on an Illumina HiSeq 1500. The public reads were reanalyzed by TCRdb: fastp trimming at Q25, MiXCR alignment, in-frame beta chains only. Each entry is one CDR3 protein sequence, shown with its most common DNA and genes. Here the sample has over 300,000 distinct CDR3 sequences; 15% to 20% occur a single time. The ten largest make up around 12% of the sample. Sequenced: PBMCs. These receptors all come from a human donor in good health (CMV status not recorded). Some clones in this sample may be carry-over from other donors' samples.

In this sample, this clonotype turned up many times. The gene calls are TRBV7-9 and TRBJ1-1, with unresolved D. Trimming removed 5 bases at V and 7 bases at J, with 17 bases between. Germline V gene sequence: CDR1 SEHNR, CDR2 FQNEAQ (reference sequence). This CDR3 region has 14 residues. The CDR3 region is CASSPNRRGGEAFF. DNA for the CDR3: TGTGCCAGCAGCCCCAATCGCCGAGGCGGTGAAGCTTTCTTT.

This clonotype was detected only a few times. V usage is TRBV6-5 and J usage is TRBJ1-2, with 7 bases that match TRBD1. Unmatched junction bases numbered 14, after V lost 2 bases and J lost 11 bases. Germline V gene sequence: CDR1 MNHEY, CDR2 SVGAGI. This CDR3 region has 15 residues. Written as DNA, the CDR3 is TGTGCCAGCAGTTACACAAGACAGGGAAGTCGAAGTTACACCTTC. Translating gives CASSYTRQGSRSYTF.

A few counts support this clonotype. The rearrangement uses TRBV6-1 and TRBJ2-7, with D unclear. The CDR3 contains 13 residues. CDR1 MNHNS and CDR2 SASEGT come from the germline V gene. V gave up 6 bases and J gave up 2 bases, with 11 bases separating them. Here the CDR3 DNA reads TGTGCCAGCAGCACCGAAACTCCCTACGAGCAGTACTTC. Its protein is CASSTETPYEQYF.

This clonotype was found many times. The gene calls are TRBV7-2 and TRBJ2-5, with D unclear. V lost 1 base, J lost 5 bases, and 11 bases lay in between. The CDR3 has 14 residues. CDR1 SGHTA and CDR2 FQGNSA come from the germline V gene. CDR3 DNA: TGTGCCAGCAGCTTAGATCCAGCGTTGGAGACCCAGTACTTC. It specifies CASSLDPALETQYF.

This clonotype occurred a few times. The chain is built from TRBV5-8 and TRBJ1-5; D might be TRBD1 (5 bases). The CDR3 totals 17 residues. Deletions cut 6 bases from V and 0 bases from J, with 19 bases between. Looked up from germline, CDR1 is SGHTS and CDR2 is YDEGEE. The CDR3 bases are TGTGCCAGCAACCAGGACACTCGAACCGATAGCAATCAGCCCCAGCATTTT. It is translated as CASNQDTRTDSNQPQHF. Supplemented by reference TRBV5-8 and TRBJ1-5, the full variable domain reads EAGVTQSPTHLIKTRGQQATLRCSPISGHTSVYWYQQALGLGLQFLLWYDEGEERNRGNFPPRFSGRQFPNYSSELNVNALELEDSALYLCASNQDTRTDSNQPQHFGDGTRLSIL.

The sample holds many counts of this clonotype. J is TRBJ2-7 and V is TRBV12-3 or TRBV12-4; 9 bases agree with TRBD1. With 5 bases clipped from V and 9 bases from J, the junction kept 14 bases outside the gene matches. The CDR3 length is 15 residues. For the CDR3, the DNA is TGTGCCAGCAGTCCCGTGGTCGGGACAGGGTCTGGGCAGTACTTC. Amino acid sequence: CASSPVVGTGSGQYF.

A few counts support this clonotype. The chain combines TRBV7-6 with TRBJ1-1, with D uncertain. From germline, CDR1 is SGHVS and CDR2 FNYEAQ. CDR3 size: 14 residues. V lost 5 bases and J 4 bases, leaving 14 bases between the germline ends. CDR3 bases: TGTGCCAGCAGCCCCACTGCGGGGTTCACTGAAGCTTTCTTT. Translation: CASSPTAGFTEAFF.

The V gene is TRBV15, the J gene TRBJ2-3; D uncertain. The CDR3 is made up of 12 amino acids. Trimming shortened V by 5 bases and J by 6 bases, and 9 bases separated the two germline ends. Germline-derived CDR1 and CDR2 are LNHNV and YYDKDF (reference sequence). Here the CDR3 DNA reads TGTGCCACCAGCCCCAGTGTGGATACGCAGTATTTT. Translation gives CATSPSVDTQYF.

The chain couples TRBV6-5 to TRBJ2-7, with TRBD2 identical over 8 bases. CDR1 is MNHEY and CDR2 is SVGAGI in the germline V gene. J lost 2 bases, V lost 0 bases, and 3 bases had no gene match. This CDR3 is 15 amino acids long. CDR3 coding DNA: TGTGCCAGCAGTTACTCATCAGCGGGAGCCTACGAGCAGTACTTC. Protein sequence: CASSYSSAGAYEQYF.